These 18 T cell receptor beta chains share one sample of origin, sequenced in a study of identical twins' blood T cells (dated by TCRdb to the early 2010s). The protocol used for the library was 5' RACE. Sequencer: Illumina Genome Analyzer IIx. TCRdb reanalyzed the raw reads on its own, using fastp at Q25 for trimming and MiXCR for clone calling, and kept in-frame beta chains. Duplicate CDR3 protein sequences are folded into a single record with the most common DNA and genes. The sample contains hundreds of thousands of distinct CDR3 sequences, approximately 30% of them found a single time. About 6% of the sample is taken by the ten largest. Sequencing used PBMCs. These TCRs come from a woman between 18 and 50 years old in good health.

This clonotype came up a few times. V gene TRBV19 combines with J gene TRBJ2-3; D is perhaps TRBD2 (6 bases). Germline CDR1 and CDR2: LNHDA and SQIVND (reference sequence). CDR3 length: 16 amino acids. Trimming removed 7 bases at V and 4 bases at J, with 21 bases between. This CDR3 is CASNPFTGLPPDTQYF. Written as DNA, the CDR3 is TGTGCCAGTAATCCTTTTACGGGACTCCCCCCAGATACGCAGTATTTT.

To note about this clonotype: A clone one base away is much larger, so this may be a read error. This sequence joins TRBV18 and TRBJ1-1; 7 bases align to TRBD1. Germline trimming cut 11 bases from V and 8 bases from J; bases unmatched to any gene: 14. Germline CDR1 reads KGHSH; CDR2 reads LQKENI. CDR3 length: 13 residues. CDR3 sequence (DNA): TGTGCCGGCTTACAGGGGATCCTCCAGGAAGCTTTCTTT. This gives the protein CAGLQGILQEAFF. Full variable domain (outside the CDR3, taken from reference TRBV18 and TRBJ1-1): NAGVMQNPRHLVRRRGQEARLRCSPMKGHSHVYWYRQLPEEGLKFMVYLQKENIIDESGMPKERFSAEFPKEGPSILRIQQVVRGDSAAYFCAGLQGILQEAFFGQGTRLTVV.

This chain uses TRBV5-1 with TRBJ1-2; D remains ambiguous. The germline gives CDR1 SGHRS, CDR2 YFSETQ. The CDR3 has 15 residues. With 1 base removed from V and 4 bases from J, the gap between germline ends came to 14 bases. CDR3 residues: CASSLMGSQVYGYTF. CDR3 DNA sequence: TGCGCCAGCAGCTTGATGGGCAGCCAGGTCTATGGCTACACCTTC.

This clonotype has a handful of counts. CDR3 bases: TGTGCCAGCAGTCCCGGACTAGCGGGAGTGGATGAGCAGTTCTTC. It is translated as CASSPGLAGVDEQFF. This chain links TRBV6-5 with TRBJ2-1; TRBD2 aligns across 13 bases. The germline V gene has CDR1 MNHEY and CDR2 SVGAGI. With V trimmed by 5 bases and J by 8 bases, 6 bases remained unmatched. The CDR3 length is 15 residues.

The chain joins TRBV20-1 to TRBJ2-3; D is ambiguous. Germline values: CDR1 DFQATT, CDR2 SNEGSKA (reference sequence). This CDR3 is built from 12 residues. Trimming removed 0 bases at V and 4 bases at J, with 5 bases between. The CDR3 sequence is CSARDQSDTQYF. The CDR3 DNA follows: TGCAGTGCTAGAGACCAATCAGATACGCAGTATTTT.

V usage is TRBV28 and J usage is TRBJ1-2; maybe TRBD1 (5 bases). The germline gives CDR1 MDHEN, CDR2 SYDVKM. Trimming removed 5 bases at V and 7 bases at J, with 14 bases between. The CDR3 is 13 residues long. CDR3 amino acids: CASSPGGVPGYTF. The CDR3 DNA is TGTGCCAGCAGTCCAGGAGGGGTACCTGGCTACACCTTC.

This clonotype was counted a single time. V and J are TRBV29-1 and TRBJ1-1; D gene unclear. The CDR3 length is 12 residues. V dropped 4 bases and J dropped 2 bases, with 8 bases sitting between them. The V gene's germline CDR1 is SQVTM and CDR2 ANQGSEA. The CDR3 DNA reads as TGCAGCGTTGTACAGTCTAACACTGAAGCTTTCTTT. Residues: CSVVQSNTEAFF.

The chain carries TRBV28 and TRBJ2-7, with a possible D match to TRBD2 (6 bases). The CDR3 covers 14 residues. CDR1 and CDR2 from the germline V gene are MDHEN and SYDVKM. The V end was cut by 3 bases, the J end by 4 bases, with 13 bases between. The CDR3 is CASSLAGPHYEQYF. CDR3 in DNA: TGTGCCAGCAGTTTGGCGGGACCCCATTACGAGCAGTACTTC.

This rearrangement joins TRBV5-1 to TRBJ1-1, with TRBD1 as a possible D gene (5 bases). The CDR3 totals 16 residues. Per the germline V gene, CDR1 is SGHRS and CDR2 is YFSETQ. Trimming removed 4 bases from V and 3 bases from J, with 19 bases in between. CDR3 sequence (DNA): TGCGCCAGCAGCCTAAGCGGGACCATGACTGACACTGAAGCTTTCTTT. Translation gives CASSLSGTMTDTEAFF.

As concerns this clonotype: A much bigger clone sits one base away, suggesting this may be a read error. CDR3 region: CASSHRLKAGGLIF. The CDR3 bases are TGTGCCAGCAGCCATCGTCTTAAGGCGGGGGGGCTGATCTTC. The J gene is TRBJ2-1, the V gene TRBV12-3 or TRBV12-4, with TRBD2 identical over 9 bases. The CDR3 spans 14 residues.

J is TRBJ2-7 and V is TRBV20-1; D is perhaps TRBD2 (5 bases). The V end was cut by 0 bases, the J end by 6 bases, with 12 bases between. This CDR3 contains 13 residues. From germline, CDR1 is DFQATT and CDR2 SNEGSKA (reference sequence). CDR3 residues: CSARDVGRSEQYF. In nucleotides, the CDR3 is TGCAGTGCTAGAGATGTTGGGAGATCCGAGCAGTACTTC.

The V gene is TRBV10-3, the J gene TRBJ1-6; TRBD1 might be the D (5 bases). The V gene's germline CDR1 is ENHRY and CDR2 SYGVKD. CDR3 length: 13 residues. V gave up 4 bases and J gave up 9 bases, with 10 bases separating them. The CDR3: CAISGRAVSPLHF. CDR3 DNA: TGTGCCATCAGTGGCAGGGCGGTTTCACCCCTCCACTTT.

This clonotype was seen more than once but under ten times. This chain's CDR3 is CSAHDSYYGYTF. Here the CDR3 DNA reads TGCAGTGCCCACGACAGTTACTATGGCTACACCTTC. The V and J genes are TRBV20-1 and TRBJ1-2; D might be TRBD1 (5 bases). CDR1 is DFQATT and CDR2 is SNEGSKA in the germline V gene (reference sequence). The CDR3 runs to 12 residues. V lost 6 bases to trimming and J lost 3 bases, with 11 bases between them.

This clonotype was picked up a small number of times. The genes are TRBV10-3 and TRBJ2-4, with D maybe TRBD1 (6 bases). Per the germline V gene, CDR1 is ENHRY and CDR2 is SYGVKD. CDR3 size: 13 residues. Between the trimmed V and J ends, which lost 9 bases and 7 bases, there was a span of 16 bases. The CDR3 reads CAILDRPRNIQYF. For the CDR3, the DNA is TGTGCCATACTTGACAGGCCGAGGAACATTCAGTACTTC.

This clonotype showed up many times. This chain connects TRBV20-1 to TRBJ2-1; TRBD2 is a possible D gene (5 bases). Germline CDR1 and CDR2: DFQATT and SNEGSKA (reference sequence). The CDR3 is 11 amino acids. The CDR3: CMTGLTNEQFF. CDR3 sequence (DNA): TGCATGACCGGACTCACCAATGAGCAGTTCTTC.

The rearrangement uses TRBV5-1 and TRBJ1-1; 8 bases align to TRBD1. V lost 4 bases, J lost 4 bases, and 9 bases stayed unmatched. The germline CDR1 and CDR2 sequences are SGHRS and YFSETQ. This CDR3 has 15 amino acids. CDR3 nucleotides: TGCGCCAGCAGCCCTGGACAGGGAACAGGCACTGAAGCTTTCTTT. Translation: CASSPGQGTGTEAFF.

The chain carries TRBV7-9 and TRBJ2-1, with 8 bases matching TRBD2. This CDR3 has 16 residues. Germline assignment: CDR1 SEHNR and CDR2 FQNEAQ (reference sequence). V lost 4 bases, J lost 14 bases, and 19 bases stayed unmatched. In DNA form, the CDR3 reads TGTGCCAGCAGCTCCGCGTGGGTAGCGGGATATTTTCAGAAGTTCTTC. It encodes CASSSAWVAGYFQKFF.

Details on this clonotype: Mismatch with germline at one junction end may stem from a read error. V usage is TRBV20-1 and J usage is TRBJ1-2, with D uncertain. Germline V gene data show CDR1 as DFQATT and CDR2 as SNEGSKA (reference sequence). This CDR3 contains 13 residues. As DNA, the CDR3 is TGCAGTGCCCTTGCGGAGGGAGGATATGGCTACGCCTTC. Protein: CSALAEGGYGYAF.